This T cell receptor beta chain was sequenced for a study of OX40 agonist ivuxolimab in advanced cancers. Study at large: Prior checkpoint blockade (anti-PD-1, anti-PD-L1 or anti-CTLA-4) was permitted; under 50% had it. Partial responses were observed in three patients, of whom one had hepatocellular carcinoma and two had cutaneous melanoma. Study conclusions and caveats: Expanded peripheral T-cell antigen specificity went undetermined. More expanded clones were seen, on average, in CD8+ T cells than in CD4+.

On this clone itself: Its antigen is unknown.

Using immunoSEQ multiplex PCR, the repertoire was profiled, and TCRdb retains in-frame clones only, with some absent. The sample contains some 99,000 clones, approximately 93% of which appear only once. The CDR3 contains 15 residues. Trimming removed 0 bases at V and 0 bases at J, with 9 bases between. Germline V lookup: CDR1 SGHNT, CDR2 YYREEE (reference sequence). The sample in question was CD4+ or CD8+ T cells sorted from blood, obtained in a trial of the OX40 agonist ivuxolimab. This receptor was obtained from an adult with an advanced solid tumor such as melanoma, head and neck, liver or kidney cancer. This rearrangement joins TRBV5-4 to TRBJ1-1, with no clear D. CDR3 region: CASSLEFTMNTEAFF. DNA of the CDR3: TGTGCCAGCAGCTTGGAGTTCACCATGAACACTGAAGCTTTCTTT.